This TCR beta chain was sequenced during a study of Graves' ophthalmopathy and Graves' hyperthyroidism. The wider study: Peripheral blood (taken before any treatment) was collected at initial diagnosis.

Trimming stripped 3 bases from V and 5 bases from J, with 14 bases between. The germline V gene has CDR1 LNHDA and CDR2 SQIVND (reference sequence). This CDR3 comprises 15 residues. Diagnosis relied on clinical symptoms, serum thyroxine, TRAb, thyroid ultrasound and orbital computed tomography. The authors used Ficoll-Paque density gradient centrifugation to separate PBMCs. The input was more than 8 ml of fresh peripheral blood. Regarding this clonotype: Its antigen is unidentified.

Study-wide findings and caveats: Most thyroid clonotypes with frequency above 0.001 were detected in blood too.

RNA transcripts were the template, and TCR beta CDR3 regions were amplified from them. An initial RT-PCR round employing HTBI primers preceded a second-round multiplex PCR. A single record per CDR3 protein comes from TCRdb applying MiXCR to the multiplex PCR reads. Of approximately 45,000 distinct CDR3 sequences listed, over 40% are singletons. The V call is TRBV19, the J call TRBJ2-1, with D possibly being TRBD2 (7 bases). What was sequenced was peripheral blood. The clonotype originates from an adult man with Graves' ophthalmopathy. The CDR3 DNA sequence: TGTGCCAGTAGTATGGGGCGGGGGCCTCACAATGAGCAGTTCTTC. Protein sequence: CASSMGRGPHNEQFF. Full variable domain (missing parts from reference TRBV19 and TRBJ2-1): DGGITQSPKYLFRKEGQNVTLSCEQNLNHDAMYWYRQDPGQGLRLIYYSQIVNDFQKGDIAEGYSVSREKKESFPLTVTSAQKNPTAFYLCASSMGRGPHNEQFFGPGTRLTVL.